The entry that follows covers one T cell receptor (beta chain) sequence. Its antigen is not identified. Researchers reported that TCR beta cDNA libraries carried unique molecular identifiers. TCRdb independently ran MiXCR on the PCR reads; one entry per CDR3 protein. The table lists approximately 630,000 distinct CDR3 sequences, 55% to 60% of them singletons. V gave up 0 bases and J gave up 0 bases, with 25 bases separating them. This CDR3 comprises 21 residues. Germline V gives CDR1 SGHKS, CDR2 YYEKEE (reference sequence). These data come from a study of post-analysis software for immune sequencing data. Turning to the study itself: The study covered relapsing-remitting, secondary progressive and progressive-relapsing courses of multiple sclerosis. Study outcomes and limitations: In patients, about 5 TRBV segments were more frequent than in controls, with TRBV5-6, TRBV5-1 and TRBV20-1 among them. Samples prepared in the same batch strongly co-clustered by F measure.

V gene TRBV5-5 combines with J gene TRBJ2-1; possible D gene TRBD2, 8 bases. The clonotype originates from a girl aged 2-9 years with multiple sclerosis. Sequenced sample: blood. CDR3 bases: TGTGCCAGCAGCTTGGGGGGGTTAGCGGGACTTAGGGGGCCCTCCTACAATGAGCAGTTCTTC. Residues: CASSLGGLAGLRGPSYNEQFF.